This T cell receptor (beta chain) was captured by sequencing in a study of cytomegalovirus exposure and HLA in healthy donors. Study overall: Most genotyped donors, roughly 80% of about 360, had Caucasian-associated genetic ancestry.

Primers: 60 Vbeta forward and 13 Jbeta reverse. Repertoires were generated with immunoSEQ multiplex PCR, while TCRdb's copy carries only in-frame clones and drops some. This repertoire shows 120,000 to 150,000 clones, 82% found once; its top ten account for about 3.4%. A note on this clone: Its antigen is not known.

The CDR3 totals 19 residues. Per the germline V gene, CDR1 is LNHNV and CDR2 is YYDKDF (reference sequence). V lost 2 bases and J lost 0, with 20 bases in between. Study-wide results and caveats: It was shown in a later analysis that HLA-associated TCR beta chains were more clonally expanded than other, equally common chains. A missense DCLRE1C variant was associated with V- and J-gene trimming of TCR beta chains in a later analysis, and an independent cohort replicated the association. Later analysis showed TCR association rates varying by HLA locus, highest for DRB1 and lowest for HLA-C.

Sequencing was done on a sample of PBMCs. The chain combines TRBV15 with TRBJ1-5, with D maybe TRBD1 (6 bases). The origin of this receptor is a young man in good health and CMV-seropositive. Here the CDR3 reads CATSRSKPRDIYSNQPQHF. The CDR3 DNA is TGTGCCACCAGCAGATCTAAACCCCGGGACATATATAGCAATCAGCCCCAGCATTTT.